These 8 T cell receptor beta chains originate from one sample sequenced in a study of cytomegalovirus exposure and HLA in healthy donors. The PCR ran on 60 Vbeta and 13 Jbeta primers. Generated by immunoSEQ multiplex PCR, the TCRdb table keeps only in-frame clones and is missing some. The table records 200,000 to 250,000 clones, about 79% of them present only once. The sequencing input was PBMCs. Receptors were obtained from a man between 18 and 35 years old in good health and CMV-seronegative.

V usage is TRBV7-8 and J usage is TRBJ1-1; D unresolved. Germline CDR1 reads SGHVS; CDR2 reads FQNEAQ. V gave up 1 base and J gave up 5 bases, with 11 bases separating them. The CDR3 sequence is 14 residues long. CDR3: CASSLGDVGTEAFF. CDR3 in DNA: TGTGCCAGCAGCTTAGGAGACGTCGGGACTGAAGCTTTCTTT. Supplemented by reference TRBV7-8 and TRBJ1-1, the full variable domain reads GAGVSQSPRYKVAKRGQDVALRCDPISGHVSLFWYQQALGQGPEFLTYFQNEAQLDKSGLPSDRFFAERPEGSVSTLKIQRTQQEDSAVYLCASSLGDVGTEAFFGQGTRLTVV.

The sample holds a few counts of this clone. The V call is TRBV7-9, the J call TRBJ2-1; 7 bases match TRBD1. Germline loops: CDR1 SEHNR, CDR2 FQNEAQ (reference sequence). The ends lost 1 base at V and 6 bases at J; junction bases unmatched: 9. The CDR3 has 16 amino acids. The CDR3 DNA is TGTGCCAGCAGCTTAGGGGGACCCTCAGGGGGCAATGAGCAGTTCTTC. Translating gives CASSLGGPSGGNEQFF.

The rearrangement uses TRBV25-1 and TRBJ2-3, with D possibly TRBD2 on 5 matching bases. CDR1 and CDR2 (germline): MGHDK, SYGVNS. The V gene lost 6 bases and the J gene lost 6 bases, with 10 bases spanning the gap. The CDR3 consists of 12 residues. The CDR3, as DNA: TGTGCCAGCAGGGGAGTCCGGGATACGCAGTATTTT. Translated, it gives CASRGVRDTQYF.

The V gene is TRBV30, the J gene TRBJ1-1; the D is unclear. The CDR3 has 13 amino acids. Germline assignment: CDR1 GTSNPN and CDR2 SVGIG (reference sequence). V lost 3 bases to trimming and J lost 5 bases, with 13 bases between them. The CDR3 reads CAWRNLFTTEAFF. CDR3 nucleotide sequence: TGTGCCTGGAGGAACCTGTTTACTACTGAAGCTTTCTTT.

This sequence joins TRBV11-3 and TRBJ2-5, with a possible D match to TRBD1 (6 bases). The germline V and J ends were trimmed by 0 bases and 2 bases, with 13 bases remaining between them. Germline CDR1 and CDR2: SGHNT and YENEEA. This CDR3 has 16 residues. The CDR3 loop reads CASSLEGAFNQETQYF. The CDR3 coding sequence is TGTGCCAGCAGCTTAGAGGGGGCCTTCAATCAAGAGACCCAGTACTTC.

V gene TRBV9 combines with J gene TRBJ2-1, with D possibly TRBD1 on 8 matching bases. This CDR3 is built from 14 residues. The germline V gene has CDR1 SGDLS and CDR2 YYNGEE. With 6 bases removed from V and 6 bases from J, the gap between germline ends came to 16 bases. The chain's CDR3 is CASTGQGGFNEQFF. CDR3 nucleotides: TGTGCCAGCACTGGACAGGGAGGGTTCAATGAGCAGTTCTTC.

The chain carries TRBV11-3 and TRBJ1-3, with D possibly TRBD1 on 6 matching bases. Germline V gene sequence: CDR1 SGHNT, CDR2 YENEEA. The CDR3 spans 15 residues. Trimming took 5 bases from V and 2 from J, leaving 13 bases between them. DNA for the CDR3: TGTGCCAGCAGCCCAGTACAGGGTCCTGGAAACACCATATATTTT. Translated, it gives CASSPVQGPGNTIYF.

This rearrangement joins TRBV7-3 to TRBJ2-4, with D possibly being TRBD2 (6 bases). Germline CDR1 SGHTA, CDR2 FQGTGA. The CDR3 is made up of 21 amino acids. The V and J ends lost 8 bases and 0 bases respectively, with 32 bases between them. The CDR3 DNA follows: TGTGCCAGCTCTATCAAGGGCGGGGACGAAAACGACAGACTAGCCAAAAACATTCAGTACTTC. This sequence encodes CASSIKGGDENDRLAKNIQYF.